The clone carrying this T cell receptor (beta chain) has only a few counts. What it binds is unknown. This specimen belongs to a study of T-cell memory formation after mild COVID-19. Notes on the study in general: Cross-reactive memory apparently joined, as some responding clones appeared in pre-infection memory. Still unconfirmed is whether the second-wave clones peaking on day 37 recognized SARS-CoV-2. CD4+ clones that contracted lay mainly in CM and EM; CD8+ ones lay in EMRA.

The CDR3 consists of 17 residues. Germline loops: CDR1 MNHEY, CDR2 SVGAGI. Deletions cut 0 bases from V and 2 bases from J, with 11 bases between. The 5'RACE method, run with constant-segment primers, produced TCR alpha and TCR beta cDNA libraries (carrying sample barcodes and UMIs). TCRdb recomputed calls from the 5' RACE reads with MiXCR, one row per CDR3 protein. The sample consists of 350,000 to 550,000 distinct CDR3 sequences, roughly 18% of them appearing once. The receptor was isolated from a man between 18 and 35 years old who had mild COVID-19 (a few samples of this study predate the infection). Cell type and time point are not known. The chain joins TRBV6-5 to TRBJ2-6; D gene unclear. Specimen: PBMCs or a T cell subset sorted from them (not recorded which). CDR3 nucleotides: TGTGCCAGCAGTTACTCGGTGGTCTCAGCTGGGGCCAACGTCCTGACTTTC. Residues: CASSYSVVSAGANVLTF.